The TCR beta chain under discussion was sequenced for a study of shared clonotypes between healthy human individuals. Study context: Three CD4 naive, three CD4 memory, two CD8 naive and one CD8 memory plate were used per donor.

Caucasian adults living in Nashville, Tennessee, provided all samples. With regard to this clone: Its antigen is not known.

Notes on the study in general: Compared with clonotypes that all four donors shared, non-shared clonotypes had lower generation probabilities. Across a few donors, naive CD4 shared approximately 4.5%, naive CD8 less than 4%, memory CD4 more than 2%, memory CD8 0.4%.

Profiled with immunoSEQ multiplex PCR; TCRdb holds only in-frame clones, not every one. The sample yields millions of clones, approximately 92% seen once. This TCR was recovered from a man in his late teens or twenties in good health. Sequenced input: naive CD4+ T cells sorted from blood. Subset defined: CD45RA+ positively selected.

The CDR3 DNA reads TGTGCCAGCATGGACAGGGAGGTAGGGGGGGCAGAGACCCAGTACTTC. Translating gives CASMDREVGGAETQYF. The V call is TRBV27, the J call TRBJ2-5; TRBD1 is a possible D gene (8 bases). The CDR3 loop spans 16 amino acids. The V and J ends lost 7 bases and 4 bases respectively, with 22 bases between them. Looked up from germline, CDR1 is MNHEY and CDR2 is SMNVEV (reference sequence).